The sequence of this T cell receptor (beta chain) was determined in a study of blood T cell repertoires in COVID-19. Study background: COVID-19 samples, acute and convalescent, were from the United States, Italy and Spain.

The V gene end was trimmed by 5 bases and the J gene end by 0 bases; junction bases not matched to a gene: 6. This CDR3 region has 15 residues. Germline loops: CDR1 SGHTA, CDR2 FQGNSA. Per the authors' pipeline: Reference gene primer amplification yielded estimated nucleated cell counts. The data were produced by immunoSEQ multiplex PCR, yet TCRdb's version contains in-frame clones alone and is incomplete. Clone size and V and J calls were adopted from that table, with D and trimming inferred from the DNA. The data contain approximately 190,000 clones, nearly 85% of them seen just once; the ten biggest clones take up over 5%.

The specimen sequenced was peripheral blood. The V call is TRBV7-2, the J call TRBJ2-5; 7 bases fit TRBD2. The TCR sequence derives from a woman aged 30 to 39 with acute or convalescent COVID-19. The CDR3 here is CASSPSTSYQETQYF. The CDR3 region has the DNA TGTGCCAGCAGCCCCTCGACTAGCTACCAAGAGACCCAGTACTTC. Full variable domain (missing parts from reference TRBV7-2 and TRBJ2-5): GAGVSQSPSNKVTEKGKDVELRCDPISGHTALYWYRQSLGQGLEFLIYFQGNSAPDKSGLPSDRFSAERTGGSVSTLTIQRTQQEDSAVYLCASSPSTSYQETQYFGPGTRLLVL.